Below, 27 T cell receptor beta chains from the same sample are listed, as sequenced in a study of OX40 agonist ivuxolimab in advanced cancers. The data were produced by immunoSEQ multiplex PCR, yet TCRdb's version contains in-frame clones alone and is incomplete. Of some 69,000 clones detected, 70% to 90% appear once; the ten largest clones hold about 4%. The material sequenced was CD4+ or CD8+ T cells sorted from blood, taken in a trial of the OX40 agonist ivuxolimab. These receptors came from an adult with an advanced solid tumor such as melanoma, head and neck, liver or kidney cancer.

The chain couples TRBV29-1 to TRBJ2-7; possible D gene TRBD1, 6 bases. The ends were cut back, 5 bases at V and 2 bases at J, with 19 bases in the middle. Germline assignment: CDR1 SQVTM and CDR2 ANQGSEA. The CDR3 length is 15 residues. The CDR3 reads CSVSPEAGATYEQYF. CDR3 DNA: TGCAGCGTTTCACCCGAGGCAGGGGCCACCTACGAGCAGTACTTC.

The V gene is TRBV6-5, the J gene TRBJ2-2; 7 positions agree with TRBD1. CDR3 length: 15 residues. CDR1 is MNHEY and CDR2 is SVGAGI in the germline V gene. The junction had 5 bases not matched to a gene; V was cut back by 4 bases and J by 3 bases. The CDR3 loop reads CASSFPGGDTGELFF. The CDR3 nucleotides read TGTGCCAGCAGTTTCCCAGGGGGAGACACCGGGGAGCTGTTTTTT.

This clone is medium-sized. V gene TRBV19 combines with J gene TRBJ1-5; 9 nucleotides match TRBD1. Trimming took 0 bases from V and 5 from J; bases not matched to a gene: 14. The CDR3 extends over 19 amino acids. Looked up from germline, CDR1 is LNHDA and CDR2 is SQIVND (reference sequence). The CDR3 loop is CASSIEGQGYEGRDQPQHF. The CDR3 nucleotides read TGTGCCAGTAGTATAGAGGGACAGGGTTATGAGGGTCGGGATCAGCCCCAGCATTTT.

The CDR3 sequence is CASTQQQGGNQPQHF. CDR3 nucleotides: TGTGCCAGCACTCAACAACAGGGGGGCAATCAGCCCCAGCATTTT. The chain couples TRBV6-4 to TRBJ1-5; TRBD1 aligns across 8 bases. The germline CDR1 and CDR2 sequences are MRHNA and SNTAGT. CDR3 length: 15 residues. V shed 7 bases, J shed 2 bases, and the junction held 7 bases outside the gene matches.

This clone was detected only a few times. The CDR3 spells CASSVGQSTDTQYF. DNA of the CDR3: TGTGCCAGCAGCGTGGGACAGAGCACAGATACGCAGTATTTT. The chain employs TRBV7-9 and TRBJ2-3; 7 nucleotides match TRBD1. The V gene's germline CDR1 is SEHNR and CDR2 FQNEAQ (reference sequence). J lost 0 bases, V lost 5 bases, and 2 bases had no gene match. This CDR3 region has 14 residues.

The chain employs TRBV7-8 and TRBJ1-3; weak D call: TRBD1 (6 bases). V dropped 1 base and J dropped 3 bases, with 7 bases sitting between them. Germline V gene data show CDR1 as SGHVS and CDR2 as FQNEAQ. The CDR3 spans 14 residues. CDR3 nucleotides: TGTGCCAGCAGCTTAGACAGGGTTGGAAACACCATATATTTT. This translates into CASSLDRVGNTIYF.

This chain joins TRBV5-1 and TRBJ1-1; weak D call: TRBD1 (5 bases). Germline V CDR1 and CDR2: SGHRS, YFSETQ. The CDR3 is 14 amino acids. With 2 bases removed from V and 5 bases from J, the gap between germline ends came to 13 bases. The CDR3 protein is CASSFLSGTTEAFF. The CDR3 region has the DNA TGCGCCAGCAGCTTCTTATCCGGGACTACTGAAGCTTTCTTT.

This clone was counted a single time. CDR3 sequence reads: CASSVGGQRTDTQYF. CDR3 nucleotide sequence: TGTGCCAGCAGCGTAGGCGGCCAGCGCACAGATACGCAGTATTTT. V is TRBV9 and J is TRBJ2-3; no reliable D call. The CDR3 is 15 amino acids. V lost 0 bases to trimming and J lost 1 base, with 9 bases between them. Germline V lookup: CDR1 SGDLS, CDR2 YYNGEE. Complete variable domain (other parts from reference TRBV9 and TRBJ2-3): DSGVTQTPKHLITATGQRVTLRCSPRSGDLSVYWYQQSLDQGLQFLIQYYNGEERAKGNILERFSAQQFPDLHSELNLSSLELGDSALYFCASSVGGQRTDTQYFGPGTRLTVL.

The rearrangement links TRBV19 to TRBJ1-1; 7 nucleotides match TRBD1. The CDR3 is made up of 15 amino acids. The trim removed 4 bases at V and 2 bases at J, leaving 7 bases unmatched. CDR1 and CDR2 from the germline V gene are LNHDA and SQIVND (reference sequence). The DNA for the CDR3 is TGTGCCAGTAGTAACCCGGGGACAGTCAACACTGAAGCTTTCTTT. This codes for CASSNPGTVNTEAFF.

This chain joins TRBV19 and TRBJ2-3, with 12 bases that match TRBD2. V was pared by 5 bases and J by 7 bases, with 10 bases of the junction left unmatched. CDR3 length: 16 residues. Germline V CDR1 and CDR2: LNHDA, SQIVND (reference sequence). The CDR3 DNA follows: TGTGCCAGTAGTCCTAGCGGGAGGGCCGATTCGAATACGCAGTATTTT. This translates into CASSPSGRADSNTQYF.

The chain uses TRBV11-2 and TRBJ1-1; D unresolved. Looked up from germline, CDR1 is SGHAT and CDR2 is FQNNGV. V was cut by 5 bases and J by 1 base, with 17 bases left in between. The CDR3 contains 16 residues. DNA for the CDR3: TGTGCCAGCAGCCCGCGGGAGGGAGCTGGGAACACTGAAGCTTTCTTT. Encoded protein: CASSPREGAGNTEAFF.

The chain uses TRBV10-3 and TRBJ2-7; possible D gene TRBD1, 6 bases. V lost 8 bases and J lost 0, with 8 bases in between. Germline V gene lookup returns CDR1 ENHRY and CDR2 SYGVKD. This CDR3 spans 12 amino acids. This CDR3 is CAIGQPSYEQYF. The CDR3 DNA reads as TGTGCCATCGGACAGCCCTCCTACGAGCAGTACTTC.

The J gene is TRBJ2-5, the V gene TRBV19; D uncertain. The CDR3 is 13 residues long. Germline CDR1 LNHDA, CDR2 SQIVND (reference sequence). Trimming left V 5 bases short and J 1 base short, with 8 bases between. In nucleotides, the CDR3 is TGTGCCAGTAGTCAACGACTCCAAGAGACCCAGTACTTC. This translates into CASSQRLQETQYF. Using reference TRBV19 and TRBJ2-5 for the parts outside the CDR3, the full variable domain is DGGITQSPKYLFRKEGQNVTLSCEQNLNHDAMYWYRQDPGQGLRLIYYSQIVNDFQKGDIAEGYSVSREKKESFPLTVTSAQKNPTAFYLCASSQRLQETQYFGPGTRLLVL.

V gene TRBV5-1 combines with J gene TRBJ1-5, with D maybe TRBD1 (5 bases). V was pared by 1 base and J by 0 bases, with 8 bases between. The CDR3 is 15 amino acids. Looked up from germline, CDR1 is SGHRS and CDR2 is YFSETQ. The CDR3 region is CASSLSGISNQPQHF. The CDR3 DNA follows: TGCGCCAGCAGCTTGTCAGGGATTAGCAATCAGCCCCAGCATTTT.

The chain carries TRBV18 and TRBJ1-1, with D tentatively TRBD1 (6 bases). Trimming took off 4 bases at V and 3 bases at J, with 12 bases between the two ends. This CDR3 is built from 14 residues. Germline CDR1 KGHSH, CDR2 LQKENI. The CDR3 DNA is TGTGCCAGCTCACTTTACACAGGGTACACTGAAGCTTTCTTT. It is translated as CASSLYTGYTEAFF.

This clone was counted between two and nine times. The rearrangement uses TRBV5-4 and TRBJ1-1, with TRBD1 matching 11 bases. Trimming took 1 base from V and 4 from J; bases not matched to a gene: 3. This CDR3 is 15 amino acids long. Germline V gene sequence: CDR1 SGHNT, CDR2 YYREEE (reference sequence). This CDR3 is CASSLQGTGGTEAFF. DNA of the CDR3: TGTGCCAGCAGCTTGCAAGGGACAGGGGGCACTGAAGCTTTCTTT.

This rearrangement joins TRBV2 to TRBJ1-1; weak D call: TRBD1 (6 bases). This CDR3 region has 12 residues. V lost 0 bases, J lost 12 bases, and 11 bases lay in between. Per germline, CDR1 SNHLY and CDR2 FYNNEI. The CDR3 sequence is CASSEAGGRTFF. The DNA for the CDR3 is TGTGCCAGCAGTGAAGCAGGGGGAAGAACTTTCTTT.

This CDR3 is CASSQDPPTGRNEQYF. The CDR3 DNA reads as TGCGCCAGCAGCCAAGATCCCCCCACTGGCCGGAACGAGCAGTACTTC. The gene calls are TRBV4-3 and TRBJ2-7; no clear D. CDR1 and CDR2 (germline): LGHNA, YSLEER. Trimming stripped 0 bases from V and 5 bases from J, with 17 bases between. There are 16 residues in the CDR3.

CDR3 sequence: CASRSLVTGPRKPQHF. The DNA of the CDR3 is TGTGCCAGCAGAAGCCTCGTCACAGGGCCACGAAAGCCCCAGCATTTT. The V call is TRBV6-4, the J call TRBJ1-5; a weak D match, TRBD1 (6 bases). This CDR3 has 16 amino acids. Germline V lookup: CDR1 MRHNA, CDR2 SNTAGT. Trimming cost V 6 bases and J 8 bases, with 23 bases left between them.

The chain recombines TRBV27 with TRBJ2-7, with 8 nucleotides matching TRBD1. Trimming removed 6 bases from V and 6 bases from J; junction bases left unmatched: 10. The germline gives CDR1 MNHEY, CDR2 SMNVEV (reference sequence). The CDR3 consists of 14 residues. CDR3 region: CASRRRTGNFEQYF. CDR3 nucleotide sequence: TGTGCCAGCAGACGTAGGACAGGGAATTTCGAGCAGTACTTC.

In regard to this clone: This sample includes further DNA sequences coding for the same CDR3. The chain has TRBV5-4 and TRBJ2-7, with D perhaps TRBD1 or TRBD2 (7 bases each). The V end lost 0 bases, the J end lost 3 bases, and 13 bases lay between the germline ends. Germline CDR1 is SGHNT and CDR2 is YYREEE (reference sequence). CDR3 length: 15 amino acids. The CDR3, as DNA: TGTGCCAGCAGCTTGGGGTCAGGGGGGGACTACGAGCAGTACTTC. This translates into CASSLGSGGDYEQYF.

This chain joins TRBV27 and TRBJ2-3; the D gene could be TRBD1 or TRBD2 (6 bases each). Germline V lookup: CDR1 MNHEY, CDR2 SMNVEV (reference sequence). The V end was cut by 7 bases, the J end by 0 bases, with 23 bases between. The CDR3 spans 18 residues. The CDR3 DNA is TGTGCCAGCACAGTTTGGAGAGGGGGACTTACTAGCACAGATACGCAGTATTTT. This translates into CASTVWRGGLTSTDTQYF.

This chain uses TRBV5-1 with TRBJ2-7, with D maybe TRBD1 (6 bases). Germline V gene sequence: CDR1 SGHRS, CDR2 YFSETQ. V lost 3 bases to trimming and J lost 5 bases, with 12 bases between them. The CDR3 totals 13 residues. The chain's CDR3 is CASSSQGHNEQYF. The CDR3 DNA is TGCGCCAGCAGCTCACAGGGTCACAACGAGCAGTACTTC. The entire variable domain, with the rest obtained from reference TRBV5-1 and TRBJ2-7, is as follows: KAGVTQTPRYLIKTRGQQVTLSCSPISGHRSVSWYQQTPGQGLQFLFEYFSETQRNKGNFPGRFSGRQFSNSRSEMNVSTLELGDSALYLCASSSQGHNEQYFGPGTRLTVT.

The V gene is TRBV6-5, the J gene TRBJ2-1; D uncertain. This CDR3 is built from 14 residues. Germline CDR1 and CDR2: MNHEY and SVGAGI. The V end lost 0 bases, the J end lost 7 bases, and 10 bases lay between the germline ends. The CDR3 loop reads CASSYSGRGNEQFF. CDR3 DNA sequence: TGTGCCAGCAGTTACTCAGGCAGAGGAAATGAGCAGTTCTTC.

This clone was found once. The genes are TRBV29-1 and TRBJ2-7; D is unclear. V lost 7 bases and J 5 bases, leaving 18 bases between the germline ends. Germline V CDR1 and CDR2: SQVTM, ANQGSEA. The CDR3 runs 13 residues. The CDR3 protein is CSALSGRKHEQYF. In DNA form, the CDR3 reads TGCAGCGCCCTCTCGGGCAGAAAACACGAGCAGTACTTC.

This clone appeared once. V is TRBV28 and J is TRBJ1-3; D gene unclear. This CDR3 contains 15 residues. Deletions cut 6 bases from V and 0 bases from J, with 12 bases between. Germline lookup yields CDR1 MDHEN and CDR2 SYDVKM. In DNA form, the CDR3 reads TGTGCCAGCAGCTATCGCAGGTCCTCTGGAAACACCATATATTTT. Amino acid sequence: CASSYRRSSGNTIYF.

The CDR3 DNA follows: TGCGCCAGCAGCGACAGGGACGGAGAGACCCAGTACTTC. Translating gives CASSDRDGETQYF. The chain uses TRBV5-1 and TRBJ2-5; TRBD1 matches at 7 bases. Trimming cost V 4 bases and J 4 bases; bases outside gene matches: 4. Germline CDR1 and CDR2: SGHRS and YFSETQ. The CDR3 runs to 13 residues.